These T cell receptor beta chains were read from a single sample in a study of T cells in Graves' hyperthyroidism and ophthalmopathy. Each CDR3 protein is one row after TCRdb ran MiXCR on the multiplex PCR reads. Among about 640,000 distinct CDR3 sequences listed, less than 25% were seen once. Sample: blood. The origin of the receptors is a man in his thirties or forties with Graves' ophthalmopathy. CDR3s include the opening cysteine and the closing phenylalanine or tryptophan. The order of the fields is J gene, V gene, clone size, D gene, CDR3 protein, CDR3 DNA. A D gene is named only where the DNA matches it firmly. The listing skips clone size in some rows; elsewhere it reads once, few, many or a size class.

j_gene: TRBJ2-3; v_gene: TRBV12-3/TRBV12-4; abundance: many; d_gene: -; CDR3aa: CASSRHRGGGTDTQYF; CDR3nt: TGTGCCAGCAGTCGGCACAGGGGAGGCGGCACAGATACGCAGTATTTT
j_gene: TRBJ1-1; v_gene: TRBV2; abundance: -; d_gene: -; CDR3aa: CASVAGSYTEAFF; CDR3nt: TGTGCCAGCGTCGCCGGGAGCTACACTGAAGCTTTCTTT
j_gene: TRBJ2-5; v_gene: TRBV12-3/TRBV12-4; abundance: many; d_gene: -; CDR3aa: CASSFRGRETQYF; CDR3nt: TGTGCCAGCAGTTTTCGAGGGAGGGAGACCCAGTACTTC
j_gene: TRBJ2-7; v_gene: TRBV12-3/TRBV12-4; abundance: -; d_gene: TRBD2; CDR3aa: CASNHAGVTNYEQYF; CDR3nt: TGTGCCAGCAACCACGCGGGAGTGACGAACTACGAGCAGTACTTC
j_gene: TRBJ2-1; v_gene: TRBV5-6; abundance: -; d_gene: -; CDR3aa: CASSPKNSYSYNEQFF; CDR3nt: TGTGCCAGCAGCCCCAAAAATTCCTACTCCTACAATGAGCAGTTCTTC
j_gene: TRBJ1-1; v_gene: TRBV5-6; abundance: -; d_gene: -; CDR3aa: CASSLREDTEAFF; CDR3nt: TGTGCCAGCAGCTTGCGGGAAGACACTGAAGCTTTCTTT
j_gene: TRBJ2-6; v_gene: TRBV11-2; abundance: few; d_gene: -; CDR3aa: CASSAAGSGANVLTF; CDR3nt: TGTGCCAGCAGCGCCGCAGGGTCTGGGGCCAACGTCCTGACTTTC
j_gene: TRBJ1-6; v_gene: TRBV11-2; abundance: few; d_gene: -; CDR3aa: CASRAPGVRNPPLHF; CDR3nt: TGTGCCAGCAGGGCCCCAGGGGTCAGGAATCCACCCCTCCACTTT
j_gene: TRBJ1-1; v_gene: TRBV11-1; abundance: many; d_gene: -; CDR3aa: CASSRQGTEAFF; CDR3nt: TGTGCCAGCAGCCGCCAGGGTACTGAAGCTTTCTTT
j_gene: TRBJ2-5; v_gene: TRBV5-1; abundance: few; d_gene: -; CDR3aa: CASRLRVQETQYF; CDR3nt: TGCGCCAGCAGACTTCGGGTTCAAGAGACCCAGTACTTC
j_gene: TRBJ2-1; v_gene: TRBV27; abundance: -; d_gene: -; CDR3aa: CASSPAGWSNEQFF; CDR3nt: TGTGCCAGCAGCCCCGCGGGCTGGAGCAATGAGCAGTTCTTC
j_gene: TRBJ2-1; v_gene: TRBV5-1; abundance: many; d_gene: TRBD2; CDR3aa: CASRRTSGSYNEQFF; CDR3nt: TGCGCCAGCAGGCGGACTAGCGGCTCCTACAATGAGCAGTTCTTC
j_gene: TRBJ2-7; v_gene: TRBV6-2/TRBV6-3; abundance: few; d_gene: TRBD2; CDR3aa: CASGYTPRGASSYEQYF; CDR3nt: TGTGCCAGCGGATACACCCCGCGGGGGGCGAGCTCCTACGAGCAGTACTTC
j_gene: TRBJ1-1; v_gene: TRBV28; abundance: -; d_gene: -; CDR3aa: CASSEGHGAFF; CDR3nt: TGTGCCAGCAGTGAGGGACATGGAGCTTTCTTT
j_gene: TRBJ2-5; v_gene: TRBV3-1; abundance: few; d_gene: TRBD2; CDR3aa: CASSPFTSGKGKETQYF; CDR3nt: TGTGCCAGCAGCCCATTTACTAGCGGGAAGGGCAAGGAGACCCAGTACTTC
j_gene: TRBJ2-7; v_gene: TRBV9; abundance: -; d_gene: -; CDR3aa: CASSVNEGGSYEQYF; CDR3nt: TGTGCCAGCAGCGTTAATGAGGGGGGCTCCTACGAGCAGTACTTC
j_gene: TRBJ2-7; v_gene: TRBV2; abundance: -; d_gene: -; CDR3aa: CASRYRVYEQYF; CDR3nt: TGTGCCAGCAGGTACAGAGTCTACGAGCAGTACTTC
j_gene: TRBJ2-3; v_gene: TRBV20-1; abundance: few; d_gene: -; CDR3aa: CSAPPDADLGGTSTDTQYF; CDR3nt: TGCAGTGCTCCCCCGGATGCAGATTTGGGTGGGACTAGCACAGATACGCAGTATTTT
j_gene: TRBJ2-1; v_gene: TRBV12-5; abundance: -; d_gene: TRBD2; CDR3aa: CASGHGTSLYNEQFF; CDR3nt: TGTGCTAGTGGGCACGGGACTAGCCTATACAATGAGCAGTTCTTC
j_gene: TRBJ2-2; v_gene: TRBV18; abundance: many; d_gene: -; CDR3aa: CASSPPAGNTGELFF; CDR3nt: TGTGCCAGCTCACCACCGGCAGGCAACACCGGGGAGCTGTTTTTT
j_gene: TRBJ1-1; v_gene: TRBV19; abundance: once; d_gene: -; CDR3aa: CASSTRRGWSTEAFF; CDR3nt: TGTGCCAGTAGTACCCGACGGGGTTGGAGCACTGAAGCTTTCTTT
j_gene: TRBJ2-3; v_gene: TRBV2; abundance: many; d_gene: -; CDR3aa: CASSPLRSDTQYF; CDR3nt: TGTGCCAGCAGTCCGCTGCGATCAGATACGCAGTATTTT
j_gene: TRBJ2-1; v_gene: TRBV3-1; abundance: few; d_gene: TRBD2; CDR3aa: CASSQQLAGEGSYNEQFF; CDR3nt: TGTGCCAGCAGCCAACAACTAGCGGGAGAGGGCTCCTACAATGAGCAGTTCTTC
j_gene: TRBJ2-1; v_gene: TRBV6-1; abundance: many; d_gene: TRBD2; CDR3aa: CASSYLAGVHEQFF; CDR3nt: TGTGCCAGCAGTTATCTAGCGGGAGTCCATGAGCAGTTCTTC
j_gene: TRBJ1-5; v_gene: TRBV11-2; abundance: many; d_gene: TRBD1; CDR3aa: CASSLETGYDQPQHF; CDR3nt: TGTGCCAGCAGCTTAGAGACAGGGTATGACCAGCCCCAGCATTTT
j_gene: TRBJ1-1; v_gene: TRBV12-3/TRBV12-4; abundance: many; d_gene: -; CDR3aa: CASRSYTEAFF; CDR3nt: TGTGCCAGCAGATCCTACACTGAAGCTTTCTTT
j_gene: TRBJ2-4; v_gene: TRBV11-2; abundance: -; d_gene: -; CDR3aa: CASSHVDRSKNIQYF; CDR3nt: TGTGCCAGCAGCCATGTAGACAGGTCCAAAAACATTCAGTACTTC
j_gene: TRBJ1-1; v_gene: TRBV28; abundance: many; d_gene: -; CDR3aa: CASSFHNRRNTEAFF; CDR3nt: TGTGCCAGCAGTTTCCACAACAGGAGGAACACTGAAGCTTTCTTT
j_gene: TRBJ2-7; v_gene: TRBV6-1; abundance: few; d_gene: TRBD1; CDR3aa: CASRRQGREQYF; CDR3nt: TGTGCCAGCAGAAGACAGGGACGCGAGCAGTACTTC
j_gene: TRBJ2-1; v_gene: TRBV6-2/TRBV6-3; abundance: -; d_gene: -; CDR3aa: CASSLKQGWNEQFF; CDR3nt: TGTGCCAGCAGTTTAAAACAGGGTTGGAATGAGCAGTTCTTC
j_gene: TRBJ2-1; v_gene: TRBV2; abundance: few; d_gene: -; CDR3aa: CASSGTLLDNEQFF; CDR3nt: TGTGCCAGCAGTGGGACCCTTCTTGACAATGAGCAGTTCTTC
j_gene: TRBJ2-7; v_gene: TRBV30; abundance: few; d_gene: -; CDR3aa: CAWRRVLSYEQYF; CDR3nt: TGTGCCTGGAGAAGGGTACTCTCCTACGAGCAGTACTTC
j_gene: TRBJ2-7; v_gene: TRBV4-1; abundance: -; d_gene: TRBD1; CDR3aa: CASSFRTGDSAYEQYF; CDR3nt: TGCGCCAGCAGCTTCCGGACAGGGGATTCCGCCTACGAGCAGTACTTC
j_gene: TRBJ2-1; v_gene: TRBV9; abundance: few; d_gene: -; CDR3aa: CASSVASFPYNEQFF; CDR3nt: TGTGCCAGCAGCGTAGCTAGTTTCCCTTACAATGAGCAGTTCTTC
j_gene: TRBJ1-1; v_gene: TRBV29-1; abundance: few; d_gene: -; CDR3aa: CSVEDQGYGNTEAFF; CDR3nt: TGCAGCGTTGAAGATCAAGGATACGGAAACACTGAAGCTTTCTTT
j_gene: TRBJ1-5; v_gene: TRBV28; abundance: many; d_gene: -; CDR3aa: CASSLGRQPQHF; CDR3nt: TGTGCCAGCAGTTTAGGCCGCCAGCCCCAGCATTTT
j_gene: TRBJ2-7; v_gene: TRBV7-2; abundance: many; d_gene: -; CDR3aa: CASSLGGSAYEQYF; CDR3nt: TGTGCCAGCAGCTTAGGGGGTAGCGCCTACGAGCAGTACTTC
j_gene: TRBJ1-1; v_gene: TRBV15; abundance: few; d_gene: -; CDR3aa: CATSRALENTEAFF; CDR3nt: TGTGCCACCAGCCGGGCCCTAGAAAACACTGAAGCTTTCTTT
j_gene: TRBJ2-1; v_gene: TRBV6-1; abundance: -; d_gene: -; CDR3aa: CASSSLLTGSVYEQFF; CDR3nt: TGTGCCAGCAGTTCGCTGCTCACAGGATCGGTCTATGAGCAGTTCTTC
j_gene: TRBJ1-1; v_gene: TRBV6-1; abundance: -; d_gene: TRBD1; CDR3aa: CASSRYFSGQGYTTGAFF; CDR3nt: TGTGCCAGCAGCCGTTACTTCTCGGGACAGGGTTATACTACCGGAGCTTTCTTT
j_gene: TRBJ1-1; v_gene: TRBV5-6; abundance: -; d_gene: -; CDR3aa: CASRSREGTEAFF; CDR3nt: TGTGCCAGCAGAAGCCGTGAAGGCACTGAAGCTTTCTTT
j_gene: TRBJ1-1; v_gene: TRBV18; abundance: -; d_gene: -; CDR3aa: CASSPQGWENTEAFF; CDR3nt: TGTGCCAGCTCACCACAGGGTTGGGAGAACACTGAAGCTTTCTTT
j_gene: TRBJ1-3; v_gene: TRBV3-1; abundance: many; d_gene: -; CDR3aa: CASSQLNTIYF; CDR3nt: TGTGCCAGCAGCCAATTAAACACCATATATTTT
j_gene: TRBJ2-5; v_gene: TRBV30; abundance: -; d_gene: TRBD2; CDR3aa: CAFLAEQETQYF; CDR3nt: TGTGCCTTTCTAGCGGAGCAAGAGACCCAGTACTTC
j_gene: TRBJ1-4; v_gene: TRBV5-5; abundance: -; d_gene: -; CDR3aa: CASSFRAPEEKLFF; CDR3nt: TGTGCCAGCAGCTTTCGTGCCCCAGAGGAAAAACTGTTTTTT
j_gene: TRBJ2-3; v_gene: TRBV4-2; abundance: -; d_gene: -; CDR3aa: CASSQEGDSAQYF; CDR3nt: TGTGCCAGCAGCCAAGAGGGGGACTCAGCCCAGTATTTT
j_gene: TRBJ2-1; v_gene: TRBV29-1; abundance: few; d_gene: TRBD1; CDR3aa: CSVEEDRGGWGEQFF; CDR3nt: TGCAGCGTTGAAGAGGACAGGGGAGGCTGGGGTGAGCAGTTCTTC
j_gene: TRBJ2-1; v_gene: TRBV2; abundance: many; d_gene: TRBD2; CDR3aa: CASSELAGAPYNEQFF; CDR3nt: TGTGCCAGCAGTGAACTAGCGGGAGCTCCTTACAATGAGCAGTTCTTC
j_gene: TRBJ2-3; v_gene: TRBV28; abundance: many; d_gene: TRBD2; CDR3aa: CASSFLAASTDTQYF; CDR3nt: TGTGCCAGCAGTTTTCTAGCGGCTAGCACAGATACGCAGTATTTT
j_gene: TRBJ2-3; v_gene: TRBV20-1; abundance: few; d_gene: -; CDR3aa: CSASPLGVTDTQYF; CDR3nt: TGCAGTGCTAGCCCCCTAGGCGTCACAGATACGCAGTATTTT
j_gene: TRBJ2-7; v_gene: TRBV3-1; abundance: few; d_gene: -; CDR3aa: CASSPGPESSYEQYF; CDR3nt: TGTGCCAGCAGCCCGGGCCCAGAGAGCTCCTACGAGCAGTACTTC
j_gene: TRBJ2-7; v_gene: TRBV4-3; abundance: many; d_gene: TRBD2; CDR3aa: CASSQEEGRAGVVYEQYF; CDR3nt: TGCGCCAGCAGCCAAGAAGAGGGGAGAGCGGGAGTGGTCTACGAGCAGTACTTC
j_gene: TRBJ2-7; v_gene: TRBV6-5; abundance: -; d_gene: TRBD1; CDR3aa: CASSYPGGKGEQYF; CDR3nt: TGTGCCAGCAGTTACCCAGGGGGTAAAGGGGAGCAGTACTTC
j_gene: TRBJ1-2; v_gene: TRBV12-3/TRBV12-4; abundance: few; d_gene: -; CDR3aa: CASRPKVYAAGYTF; CDR3nt: TGTGCCAGCAGACCAAAAGTTTATGCAGCTGGCTACACCTTC
j_gene: TRBJ2-1; v_gene: TRBV7-2; abundance: many; d_gene: -; CDR3aa: CASSLGPGVVEQFF; CDR3nt: TGTGCCAGCAGCTTAGGGCCAGGGGTTGTTGAGCAGTTCTTC
j_gene: TRBJ2-1; v_gene: TRBV28; abundance: few; d_gene: TRBD1; CDR3aa: CASSRTGTTSYNEQFF; CDR3nt: TGTGCCAGCAGCAGGACAGGGACCACCTCCTACAATGAGCAGTTCTTC